These 31 T cell receptor beta chains were all obtained from the same sample, sequenced in a study of shared clonotypes between healthy human individuals. The naive CD8 fraction comprised CD45RO-negative cells positively selected for CCR7 and excluded terminally differentiated effector memory CD45RA+ cells. TCRdb keeps only in-frame clones here, not all; method: immunoSEQ multiplex PCR. The data hold around 2.1 million clones, with about 92% observed a single time. Sequencing was carried out using naive CD8+ T cells from PBMCs. The receptors were gathered from a man younger than 30 in good health. Some clones in this sample may be carry-over from other donors' samples.

This clone was observed a single time. V gene TRBV7-2 combines with J gene TRBJ2-1; 13 bases match TRBD2. Germline lookup yields CDR1 SGHTA and CDR2 FQGNSA. Trimming at V came to 7 bases and at J to 7 bases, leaving 7 bases not matched to a gene. The CDR3 extends over 15 amino acids. CDR3 coding DNA: TGTGCCAGCACCACCGGGACTAGCGGGACAAATGAGCAGTTCTTC. Amino acids: CASTTGTSGTNEQFF.

V is TRBV21-1 and J is TRBJ2-7. TRBV21-1 is termed a pseudogene. The CDR3 spans 15 residues. CDR3 bases: TGTGCCAGCTCCCCCGGGACCAAAAGCTCCTACGAGCAGTACTTC. The encoded protein is CASSPGTKSSYEQYF.

This sequence joins TRBV27 and TRBJ2-7; 11 bases match TRBD2. The CDR3 has 16 amino acids. J lost 6 bases, V lost 3 bases, and 10 bases had no gene match. In germline, CDR1 is MNHEY, CDR2 SMNVEV (reference sequence). The CDR3 DNA reads as TGTGCCAGCAGTTTTTTGGGAACTAGCGGGAGTCTCGAGCAGTACTTC. This translates into CASSFLGTSGSLEQYF.

In its sample, this clone was seen once. This chain uses TRBV4-3 with TRBJ2-7; 9 positions match TRBD2. There are 16 residues in the CDR3. The V gene end was trimmed by 2 bases and the J gene end by 4 bases; junction bases not matched to a gene: 9. Germline V gene lookup returns CDR1 LGHNA and CDR2 YSLEER. The CDR3: CASSQSVAGAVYEQYF. The CDR3 DNA reads as TGCGCCAGCAGCCAATCTGTAGCGGGAGCAGTTTACGAGCAGTACTTC.

The CDR3 DNA follows: TGTGCCAGCAGCGCTACAGGACAGGGGATTCCTGTCGGGTATGAGCAGTTCTTC. Translation gives CASSATGQGIPVGYEQFF. The rearrangement links TRBV9 to TRBJ2-1, with TRBD1 identical over 9 bases. The V gene end was trimmed by 3 bases and the J gene end by 8 bases; junction bases not matched to a gene: 18. The CDR3 covers 18 residues. The germline CDR1 and CDR2 sequences are SGDLS and YYNGEE.

The chain recombines TRBV28 with TRBJ2-1; D gene uncertain. Trimming cost V 9 bases and J 2 bases, with 8 bases left between them. The CDR3 has 12 amino acids. Germline CDR1 and CDR2: MDHEN and SYDVKM. The CDR3 DNA reads as TGTGCCAGTATAAACCCCTACAATGAGCAGTTCTTC. Translation gives CASINPYNEQFF.

This clone was counted a single time. V usage is TRBV6-5 and J usage is TRBJ2-5, with 11 positions matching TRBD1. V lost 6 bases to trimming and J lost 0 bases; unmatched junction nucleotides: 3. Per germline, CDR1 MNHEY and CDR2 SVGAGI. The length of the CDR3 is 15 residues. CDR3 in DNA: TGTGCCAGCAGCTGGGACAGGGGGGACCAAGAGACCCAGTACTTC. Protein product: CASSWDRGDQETQYF.

This chain links TRBV28 with TRBJ2-7, with TRBD1 identical over 12 bases. The CDR3 contains 17 residues. The trim removed 3 bases at V and 2 bases at J, leaving 8 bases unmatched. Per germline, CDR1 MDHEN and CDR2 SYDVKM. CDR3 in amino acids: CASSFAGTGGFTYEQYF. In DNA, the CDR3 is TGTGCCAGCAGTTTTGCCGGGACAGGGGGCTTTACCTACGAGCAGTACTTC.

This clone has only one observation. This chain uses TRBV5-1 with TRBJ1-2; D ambiguous. The CDR3 extends over 15 amino acids. Germline V gene lookup returns CDR1 SGHRS and CDR2 YFSETQ. Trimming pared 4 bases from V and 3 bases from J, leaving 16 bases between. This CDR3 reads CASSQRSWDDYGYTF. In nucleotides, the CDR3 is TGCGCCAGCAGCCAGAGGTCCTGGGATGACTATGGCTACACCTTC. Combining the CDR3 with reference TRBV5-1 and TRBJ1-2 gives the whole variable domain KAGVTQTPRYLIKTRGQQVTLSCSPISGHRSVSWYQQTPGQGLQFLFEYFSETQRNKGNFPGRFSGRQFSNSRSEMNVSTLELGDSALYLCASSQRSWDDYGYTFGSGTRLTVV.

The chain recombines TRBV5-1 with TRBJ2-7; possible D gene TRBD1, 6 bases. Trimming removed 2 bases at V and 4 bases at J, with 13 bases between. Germline V CDR1 and CDR2: SGHRS, YFSETQ. The CDR3 length is 14 residues. In DNA, the CDR3 is TGCGCCAGCAGCTTTAGGACAGAAAATTACGAGCAGTACTTC. Protein product: CASSFRTENYEQYF.

The rearrangement uses TRBV11-2 and TRBJ1-1, with D maybe TRBD1 (5 bases). The germline V gene has CDR1 SGHAT and CDR2 FQNNGV. V was cut by 7 bases and J by 5 bases, with 23 bases left in between. The CDR3 has 16 amino acids. CDR3 nucleotide sequence: TGTGCCAGCACCCCCTGGAGAAGGGACTTGCGGACTGAAGCTTTCTTT. This sequence encodes CASTPWRRDLRTEAFF.

This clone showed up just once. The chain joins TRBV6-1 to TRBJ2-6; TRBD1 matches at 10 bases. The CDR3 consists of 16 residues. Unmatched junction bases numbered 4, after V lost 4 bases and J lost 4 bases. Germline V gives CDR1 MNHNS, CDR2 SASEGT. The CDR3 sequence is CASSGQGAQGANVLTF. Here the CDR3 DNA reads TGTGCCAGCAGTGGACAGGGGGCGCAAGGGGCCAACGTCCTGACTTTC.

The chain employs TRBV18 and TRBJ1-1; 7 positions agree with TRBD1. CDR3 length: 14 amino acids. The germline V gene has CDR1 KGHSH and CDR2 LQKENI. V trimming: 6 bases; J trimming: 6 bases; junction bases outside the gene matches: 10. The CDR3 sequence is CASSQERGPAEAFF. DNA of the CDR3: TGTGCCAGCTCTCAGGAGAGGGGGCCGGCTGAAGCTTTCTTT. Looking up the rest from reference TRBV18 and TRBJ1-1 gives the full variable domain: NAGVMQNPRHLVRRRGQEARLRCSPMKGHSHVYWYRQLPEEGLKFMVYLQKENIIDESGMPKERFSAEFPKEGPSILRIQQVVRGDSAAYFCASSQERGPAEAFFGQGTRLTVV.

The chain is built from TRBV29-1 and TRBJ1-2; perhaps TRBD1 as D (6 bases). Germline loops: CDR1 SQVTM, CDR2 ANQGSEA. The CDR3 spans 16 residues. Trimming cost V 6 bases and J 1 base, with 21 bases left between them. The CDR3 DNA is TGCAGCGTGCAAAACAGGGAACGGGTTGGTAACTATGGCTACACCTTC. Translation: CSVQNRERVGNYGYTF.

The chain employs TRBV6-1 and TRBJ2-7; no firm D call. With 1 base removed from V and 4 bases from J, the gap between germline ends came to 17 bases. The germline V gene has CDR1 MNHNS and CDR2 SASEGT. The CDR3 spans 16 residues. DNA for the CDR3: TGTGCCAGCAGTGAAGATCTGAGATACACGCTATACGAGCAGTACTTC. This codes for CASSEDLRYTLYEQYF.

The gene calls are TRBV29-1 and TRBJ1-1; D gene uncertain. CDR1 is SQVTM, CDR2 ANQGSEA, per germline. V was shortened by 4 bases and J by 0 bases, with 9 bases between the two germline ends. The CDR3 consists of 13 residues. CDR3 sequence reads: CSVAAQLNTEAFF. The CDR3 DNA reads as TGCAGCGTTGCGGCACAGTTGAACACTGAAGCTTTCTTT.

The genes are TRBV4-1 and TRBJ2-1, with D possibly TRBD2 on 5 matching bases. This CDR3 region has 22 residues. Trimming left V 0 bases short and J 0 bases short, with 27 bases between. Germline V gene data show CDR1 as MGHRA and CDR2 as YSYEKL. The CDR3 is CASSQDGIPVTGSSGSYNEQFF. CDR3 bases: TGCGCCAGCAGCCAAGATGGGATCCCCGTTACGGGAAGCTCGGGCTCCTACAATGAGCAGTTCTTC.

Only one count was recorded for this clone. J is TRBJ1-2 and V is TRBV27, with D perhaps TRBD1 (5 bases). CDR1 MNHEY and CDR2 SMNVEV come from the germline V gene (reference sequence). This CDR3 comprises 15 residues. The germline V and J ends were trimmed by 5 bases and 8 bases, with 21 bases remaining between them. CDR3 sequence: CASSASGTFLDGYTF. The CDR3 coding sequence is TGTGCCAGCAGTGCCTCCGGGACTTTTCTCGACGGCTACACCTTC.

This clone has only one observation. This chain joins TRBV9 and TRBJ2-3; possibly TRBD2 for D (6 bases). The CDR3 sequence is 15 residues long. V lost 0 bases to trimming and J lost 4 bases, with 12 bases between them. The germline gives CDR1 SGDLS, CDR2 YYNGEE. The CDR3 loop is CASSVAGEDSDTQYF. The CDR3 DNA sequence: TGTGCCAGCAGCGTAGCGGGGGAGGATTCAGATACGCAGTATTTT. The full variable domain, with the rest looked up from reference TRBV9 and TRBJ2-3, is DSGVTQTPKHLITATGQRVTLRCSPRSGDLSVYWYQQSLDQGLQFLIQYYNGEERAKGNILERFSAQQFPDLHSELNLSSLELGDSALYFCASSVAGEDSDTQYFGPGTRLTVL.

This clone appeared once. The chain is built from TRBV18 and TRBJ1-1; D gene ambiguous. V lost 2 bases to trimming and J lost 4 bases, with 11 bases between them. The CDR3 is 14 residues long. Germline CDR1 KGHSH, CDR2 LQKENI. The CDR3 reads CASSPGQVLTEAFF. In DNA form, the CDR3 reads TGTGCCAGCTCACCAGGGCAGGTGCTCACTGAAGCTTTCTTT.

The chain combines TRBV9 with TRBJ2-7; maybe TRBD1 (6 bases). This CDR3 is built from 13 residues. V lost 3 bases and J lost 6, with 13 bases in between. From germline, CDR1 is SGDLS and CDR2 YYNGEE. For the CDR3, the DNA is TGTGCCAGCAGCGCTCAGTGGGGGCGCGAGCAGTACTTC. This codes for CASSAQWGREQYF.

The chain joins TRBV2 to TRBJ2-1; weak D call: TRBD1 (6 bases). Trimming cost V 8 bases and J 10 bases, with 18 bases left between them. The CDR3 is 13 residues long. Per the germline V gene, CDR1 is SNHLY and CDR2 is FYNNEI. The CDR3 DNA reads TGTGCCAGCCTAAAGGCAGGGGATAGAGAGCAGTTCTTC. Its protein product is CASLKAGDREQFF. The entire variable domain, with the rest obtained from reference TRBV2 and TRBJ2-1, is as follows: EPEVTQTPSHQVTQMGQEVILRCVPISNHLYFYWYRQILGQKVEFLVSFYNNEISEKSEIFDDQFSVERPDGSNFTLKIRSTKLEDSAMYFCASLKAGDREQFFGPGTRLTVL.

V and J are TRBV28 and TRBJ2-5; a weak D match, TRBD1 (8 bases). The CDR3 consists of 15 residues. V lost 2 bases, J lost 7 bases, and 17 bases lay in between. Germline V gene sequence: CDR1 MDHEN, CDR2 SYDVKM. CDR3 bases: TGTGCCAGCAGTTTAAGCGGGACAGGCCTAGTGACCCAGTACTTC. Encoded protein: CASSLSGTGLVTQYF. The complete variable domain, with remaining parts taken from reference TRBV28 and TRBJ2-5, reads DVKVTQSSRYLVKRTGEKVFLECVQDMDHENMFWYRQDPGLGLRLIYFSYDVKMKEKGDIPEGYSVSREKKERFSLILESASTNQTSMYLCASSLSGTGLVTQYFGPGTRLLVL.

The chain uses TRBV6-4 and TRBJ2-1; 7 bases align to TRBD2. V shed 4 bases, J shed 8 bases, and the junction held 14 bases outside the gene matches. Looked up from germline, CDR1 is MRHNA and CDR2 is SNTAGT. This CDR3 has 16 residues. The CDR3 DNA is TGTGCCAGCAGTGCCCGAGGCGGGAGCCACCGGTATGAGCAGTTCTTC. Translating it yields CASSARGGSHRYEQFF.

Comments on this clone: Other DNA sequences in the same sample also yield this CDR3. The chain employs TRBV4-1 and TRBJ1-3, with D perhaps matching TRBD1 (5 bases). The CDR3 is made up of 15 amino acids. The V end was cut by 0 bases, the J end by 1 base, with 7 bases between. Germline V gene sequence: CDR1 MGHRA, CDR2 YSYEKL. The CDR3 coding sequence is TGCGCCAGCAGCCAAGATGGGGGATCTGGAAACACCATATATTTT. Translation gives CASSQDGGSGNTIYF.

The V call is TRBV19, the J call TRBJ2-3; D is perhaps TRBD1 or TRBD2 (5 bases each). The V and J ends lost 4 bases and 0 bases respectively, with 11 bases between them. The CDR3 totals 15 residues. In germline, CDR1 is LNHDA, CDR2 SQIVND (reference sequence). CDR3 in amino acids: CASSRRGASTDTQYF. Here the CDR3 DNA reads TGTGCCAGTAGTAGAAGAGGGGCTAGCACAGATACGCAGTATTTT.

The chain employs TRBV7-7 and TRBJ2-2, with TRBD2 identical over 10 bases. This CDR3 is 19 amino acids long. CDR1 is SSHAT, CDR2 FNYEAQ, per germline (reference sequence). V was clipped by 4 bases and J by 1 base; unmatched bases: 12. The CDR3 sequence is CASSYTIRIAGGNTGELFF. The CDR3 nucleotides read TGTGCCAGCAGCTACACTATTCGAATAGCGGGAGGGAACACCGGGGAGCTGTTTTTT.

V is TRBV27 and J is TRBJ1-1, with D uncertain. V was shortened by 2 bases and J by 0 bases, with 7 bases between the two germline ends. Looked up from germline, CDR1 is MNHEY and CDR2 is SMNVEV (reference sequence). This CDR3 comprises 14 residues. The CDR3: CASSLSNLNTEAFF. CDR3 DNA: TGTGCCAGCAGTTTAAGCAATCTGAACACTGAAGCTTTCTTT.

This clone appeared a single time. The CDR3 DNA reads as TGTGCCAGCAGTTTTTCGCAAAGCTCCTACGAGCAGTACTTC. Protein: CASSFSQSSYEQYF. The chain links TRBV27 to TRBJ2-7; no firm D call. V lost 3 bases, J lost 0 bases, and 9 bases lay in between. Germline assignment: CDR1 MNHEY and CDR2 SMNVEV (reference sequence). The CDR3 is 14 amino acids.

The chain carries TRBV19 and TRBJ1-1; D gene ambiguous. This CDR3 comprises 15 residues. Germline values: CDR1 LNHDA, CDR2 SQIVND (reference sequence). The V gene lost 1 base and the J gene lost 1 base, with 10 bases spanning the gap. The CDR3 protein is CASSIGAHWNTEAFF. Written as DNA, the CDR3 is TGTGCCAGTAGTATAGGGGCACACTGGAACACTGAAGCTTTCTTT.

The sample holds one count of this clone. The rearrangement uses TRBV4-1 and TRBJ2-7, with 14 bases identical to TRBD2. Germline CDR1 is MGHRA and CDR2 is YSYEKL. The CDR3 extends over 16 amino acids. The ends lost 3 bases at V and 6 bases at J; junction bases unmatched: 7. The CDR3 region is CASSHFGTSGSFEQYF. The CDR3 region has the DNA TGCGCCAGCAGCCACTTTGGGACTAGCGGGAGCTTCGAGCAGTACTTC.